Detailed here is one T cell receptor (beta chain). TCRdb fed the 5' RACE reads into MiXCR, producing one record per CDR3 protein. The sample consists of more than 95,000 distinct CDR3 sequences, 7.2% of them appearing once. These data originate in a study of T cells after yellow fever vaccination. Study-wide background: For low cell numbers, libraries were made with SMART-Seq v4 Ultra Low Input.

V was pared by 6 bases and J by 4 bases, with 13 bases between. CDR3 length: 13 amino acids. Germline V gene sequence: CDR1 WSHSY, CDR2 SAAADI. The starting material was CD4+ T cells sorted from PBMCs, obtained about 41 days after the first yellow fever vaccination. The chain employs TRBV10-2 and TRBJ2-7; D call uncertain. The sequence was obtained from a man aged 18 to 30 who received the YFV17D yellow fever vaccine. CDR3 sequence: CASRERHSYEQYF. CDR3 bases: TGCGCCAGCAGGGAAAGACACAGTTACGAGCAGTACTTC.